This is a list of T cell receptor beta chains from one sample in a study of high-grade serous ovarian cancer treatment subgroups. The assay was immunoSEQ multiplex PCR, and TCRdb's table has in-frame clones only and misses some. The repertoire includes a few thousand clones, about 73% of them detected once, and approximately 9% sits in the top ten. Specimen: tumor tissue. The source is a human donor with high-grade serous ovarian cancer. The CDR3 runs from the conserved cysteine through the conserved F or W. D genes are given only for firm matches. Size is omitted from some rows. Given values are once, few, many or a class for expanded clones.

V: TRBV25-1
size: .
J: TRBJ2-5
D: TRBD2
CDR3: CASSVPGGAGETQYF
DNA: TGTGCCAGCAGTGTTCCCGGGGGGGCGGGAGAGACCCAGTACTTC

V: TRBV11-1
size: few
J: TRBJ1-4
D: .
CDR3: CASSRTATNEKLFF
DNA: TGTGCCAGCAGCCGGACAGCAACTAATGAAAAACTGTTTTTT

V: TRBV18
size: .
J: TRBJ2-1
D: TRBD2
CDR3: CASSPYSGGLAYNEQFF
DNA: TGTGCCAGCTCACCGTATAGCGGGGGGCTGGCCTACAATGAGCAGTTCTTC

V: TRBV29-1
size: .
J: TRBJ1-2
D: .
CDR3: CSGRTVGGYTF
DNA: TGCAGCGGTAGAACAGTGGGAGGCTACACCTTC

V: TRBV9
size: .
J: TRBJ1-1
D: .
CDR3: CASSASVGTEAFF
DNA: TGTGCCAGCAGCGCCTCAGTCGGAACTGAAGCTTTCTTT

V: TRBV19
size: .
J: TRBJ2-1
D: .
CDR3: CASRMGSQVRENEQFF
DNA: TGTGCCAGTAGGATGGGGAGCCAAGTTAGGGAGAATGAGCAGTTCTTC

V: TRBV19
size: .
J: TRBJ1-5
D: .
CDR3: CASSIQNQPQHF
DNA: TGTGCCAGTAGTATTCAGAATCAGCCCCAGCATTTT

V: TRBV27
size: .
J: TRBJ2-3
D: .
CDR3: CASRYEAFDTQYF
DNA: TGTGCCAGCCGCTATGAGGCCTTCGATACGCAGTATTTT

V: TRBV30
size: .
J: TRBJ1-1
D: TRBD1
CDR3: CAWSRGGQGDTEAFF
DNA: TGTGCCTGGAGTAGGGGGGGACAGGGGGACACTGAAGCTTTCTTT

V: TRBV27
size: .
J: TRBJ2-7
D: .
CDR3: CASSIYGGATYEQYF
DNA: TGTGCCAGCAGTATCTATGGCGGGGCTACCTACGAGCAGTACTTC

V: TRBV18
size: .
J: TRBJ1-2
D: .
CDR3: CASSSQSRGTNYGYTF
DNA: TGTGCCAGCTCATCACAATCCAGGGGAACTAACTATGGCTACACCTTC

V: TRBV28
size: .
J: TRBJ2-7
D: TRBD2
CDR3: CASRPGGLGYEQYF
DNA: TGTGCCAGCAGACCCGGAGGACTAGGCTACGAGCAGTACTTC

V: TRBV28
size: .
J: TRBJ2-1
D: TRBD2
CDR3: CASSVLETSKNEQFF
DNA: TGTGCCAGCAGTGTATTAGAGACTAGCAAGAATGAGCAGTTCTTC

V: TRBV4-2
size: few
J: TRBJ2-7
D: TRBD2
CDR3: CASSRTLLAGGNEQYF
DNA: TGTGCCAGCAGCCGCACACTTTTAGCGGGGGGGAACGAGCAGTACTTC

V: TRBV7-2
size: .
J: TRBJ1-1
D: TRBD1
CDR3: CASSPIPGVGGRAFF
DNA: TGTGCCAGCAGCCCCATCCCGGGTGTAGGGGGCCGGGCTTTCTTT

V: TRBV20-1
size: .
J: TRBJ2-7
D: .
CDR3: CSVTWAHEQYF
DNA: TGCAGTGTAACATGGGCCCACGAGCAGTACTTC

V: TRBV28
size: .
J: TRBJ2-2
D: .
CDR3: CASSFGENTGELFF
DNA: TGTGCCAGCAGTTTTGGAGAGAACACCGGGGAGCTGTTTTTT

V: TRBV11-2
size: .
J: TRBJ2-5
D: .
CDR3: CASSLEYQETQYF
DNA: TGTGCCAGCAGCTTGGAGTACCAAGAGACCCAGTACTTC

V: TRBV6-1
size: .
J: TRBJ1-6
D: TRBD1
CDR3: CASSEGTGVSVSPLHF
DNA: TGTGCCAGCAGTGAAGGGACAGGGGTTTCGGTTTCACCCCTCCACTTT

V: TRBV10-3
size: .
J: TRBJ2-3
D: .
CDR3: CAISELRTDTQYF
DNA: TGTGCCATCAGTGAGCTGAGAACAGATACGCAGTATTTT

V: TRBV5-4
size: .
J: TRBJ2-1
D: TRBD2
CDR3: CASSPGLVRAKNEQFF
DNA: TGTGCCAGCAGCCCCGGACTAGTAAGGGCCAAAAATGAGCAGTTCTTC

V: TRBV5-1
size: .
J: TRBJ1-1
D: .
CDR3: CASGPGLNTEAFF
DNA: TGCGCCAGCGGACCGGGACTGAACACTGAAGCTTTCTTT

V: TRBV7-3
size: .
J: TRBJ2-3
D: .
CDR3: CASSLRGPTDTQYF
DNA: TGTGCCAGCAGCTTACGGGGCCCCACAGATACGCAGTATTTT

V: TRBV29-1
size: .
J: TRBJ1-1
D: .
CDR3: CSAPLGGTEAFF
DNA: TGCAGCGCCCCCCTGGGGGGCACTGAAGCTTTCTTT

V: TRBV6-4
size: .
J: TRBJ2-2
D: .
CDR3: CASSASGSDTGELFF
DNA: TGTGCCAGCAGTGCCAGCGGGTCGGACACCGGGGAGCTGTTTTTT

V: TRBV30
size: .
J: TRBJ2-7
D: .
CDR3: CAWSRGRDYEQYF
DNA: TGTGCCTGGAGTAGGGGTAGGGACTACGAGCAGTACTTC

V: TRBV19
size: .
J: TRBJ1-5
D: .
CDR3: CASSVLDGSNQPQHF
DNA: TGTGCCAGTAGTGTCCTCGACGGTTCCAATCAGCCCCAGCATTTT

V: TRBV25-1
size: .
J: TRBJ2-1
D: TRBD2
CDR3: CASSKLAGGPCEQFF
DNA: TGTGCCAGCAGTAAACTAGCGGGGGGGCCTTGTGAGCAGTTCTTC

V: TRBV5-1
size: .
J: TRBJ2-6
D: .
CDR3: CATRGSGANVLTF
DNA: TGCGCCACCCGGGGCTCTGGGGCCAACGTCCTGACTTTC

V: TRBV5-4
size: few
J: TRBJ1-1
D: .
CDR3: CASGLSVGAEAFF
DNA: TGTGCCAGCGGCCTGTCCGTGGGGGCTGAAGCTTTCTTT

V: TRBV19
size: .
J: TRBJ1-2
D: .
CDR3: CASSMLQSNYGYTF
DNA: TGTGCCAGTAGTATGTTACAGTCTAACTATGGCTACACCTTC

V: TRBV19
size: .
J: TRBJ1-5
D: TRBD1
CDR3: CASSDDRGGRTQHF
DNA: TGTGCCAGTAGTGACGACAGGGGCGGTAGGACCCAGCATTTT

V: TRBV5-1
size: .
J: TRBJ2-2
D: TRBD2
CDR3: CASSPGGGDSNTGELFF
DNA: TGCGCCAGCAGCCCTGGGGGGGGAGACTCGAACACCGGGGAGCTGTTTTTT

V: TRBV6-1
size: .
J: TRBJ2-3
D: .
CDR3: CASRESAHWRDTQYF
DNA: TGTGCCAGCAGAGAGTCTGCACACTGGAGAGATACGCAGTATTTT

V: TRBV25-1
size: .
J: TRBJ2-5
D: TRBD2
CDR3: CASSGGLAPSETQYF
DNA: TGTGCCAGCAGTGGCGGACTAGCACCTTCAGAGACCCAGTACTTC

V: TRBV11-1
size: .
J: TRBJ1-2
D: .
CDR3: CASSPDSGVRNYGYTF
DNA: TGTGCCAGCAGCCCGGACAGCGGGGTTAGGAACTATGGCTACACCTTC

V: TRBV30
size: .
J: TRBJ2-2
D: .
CDR3: CAWSVLAGALTGELFF
DNA: TGTGCCTGGAGTGTACTCGCGGGGGCCCTCACCGGGGAGCTGTTTTTT

V: TRBV28
size: .
J: TRBJ2-1
D: TRBD1
CDR3: CASSSLRGQGLNEQFF
DNA: TGTGCCAGCAGTTCCCTTCGCGGACAGGGTCTTAATGAGCAGTTCTTC

V: TRBV7-3
size: .
J: TRBJ1-1
D: .
CDR3: CASSLTRGKNTEAFF
DNA: TGTGCCAGCAGCTTAACTCGGGGAAAGAACACTGAAGCTTTCTTT

V: TRBV19
size: .
J: TRBJ1-3
D: .
CDR3: CASRKTENTIYF
DNA: TGTGCCAGTAGAAAAACCGAAAACACCATATATTTT